A single sample gave rise to the 20 T cell receptor beta chains below, sequenced in a study of shared clonotypes between healthy human individuals (dated by TCRdb to the early 2020s). Library preparation employed the immunoSEQ multiplex PCR assay. TCRdb carries this immuneACCESS record with in-frame sequences only. Its versions omit some clonotypes, under half of them owing to an unresolved V gene in the studies checked, with the rest unexplained. The sample table holds about 2 million clones, of which approximately 94% were seen once. The ten largest clones represent 0.95% to 1.5% of the sample. CD8 naive samples were CD45RO-negative cells positively selected for CCR7, giving a CD45RA+CCR7+ population that excluded TemRA cells. Sequencing used naive CD8+ T cells sorted from blood. This specimen's cell subset or site label, interpreted: CD45RA+CCR7+. The origin of the receptors is a young man in good health.

The rearrangement joins TRBV27 to TRBJ1-2; D uncertain. V lost 3 bases and J lost 2, with 7 bases in between. CDR3 size: 13 residues. Germline V gene lookup returns CDR1 MNHEY and CDR2 SMNVEV (reference sequence). The CDR3 sequence is CASSLEGNYGYTF. CDR3 sequence (DNA): TGTGCCAGCAGTTTGGAAGGGAACTATGGCTACACCTTC.

Of note for this clone: This sample also contains other DNA sequences that code for the same CDR3. The gene calls are TRBV5-4 and TRBJ2-3; D might be TRBD1 or TRBD2, each matching 5 bases. V lost 5 bases and J 2 bases, leaving 12 bases between the germline ends. Germline lookup yields CDR1 SGHNT and CDR2 YYREEE (reference sequence). The CDR3 extends over 14 amino acids. CDR3 in DNA: TGTGCCAGCAGTTTCCGGGGCGCCACAGATACGCAGTATTTT. Translating gives CASSFRGATDTQYF.

This chain uses TRBV5-1 with TRBJ2-1; perhaps TRBD1 as D (5 bases). The V end lost 4 bases, the J end lost 9 bases, and 17 bases lay between the germline ends. The CDR3 loop spans 14 amino acids. Germline V lookup: CDR1 SGHRS, CDR2 YFSETQ. CDR3 coding DNA: TGCGCCAGCAGCCCCGGACAAAGCTACCCTGAGCAGTTCTTC. Its protein product is CASSPGQSYPEQFF.

This clone was seen a single time. Other DNA sequences within the sample encode an identical CDR3. DNA for the CDR3: TGTGCCAGCAGCCCCCCGGTGGGATACGAGCAGTACTTC. This encodes CASSPPVGYEQYF. V is TRBV7-9 and J is TRBJ2-7; no clear D gene. Trimming pared 5 bases from V and 4 bases from J, leaving 12 bases between. The germline V gene has CDR1 SEHNR and CDR2 FQNEAQ (reference sequence). The CDR3 has 13 residues.

The rearrangement links TRBV2 to TRBJ2-5, with TRBD1 identical over 12 bases. Germline trimming cut 7 bases from V and 5 bases from J; bases unmatched to any gene: 8. Germline V lookup: CDR1 SNHLY, CDR2 FYNNEI. There are 15 residues in the CDR3. The CDR3 DNA is TGTGCCAGCATCGAAGGGACAGGGGGCGAGGAGACCCAGTACTTC. It yields the protein CASIEGTGGEETQYF.

The CDR3 DNA is TGTGCCAGCAGTTTTACGGGTTACACTGAAGCTTTCTTT. Encoded protein: CASSFTGYTEAFF. The chain has TRBV27 and TRBJ1-1; D is undetermined. CDR1 MNHEY and CDR2 SMNVEV come from the germline V gene (reference sequence). V lost 3 bases to trimming and J lost 3 bases, with 8 bases between them. CDR3 length: 13 residues.

The count of this clone is one. This chain links TRBV4-3 with TRBJ2-7; possibly TRBD2 for D (5 bases). This CDR3 is built from 14 residues. Germline V gene data show CDR1 as LGHNA and CDR2 as YSLEER. Deletions cut 4 bases from V and 0 bases from J, with 10 bases between. The CDR3 coding sequence is TGCGCCAGCAGCCTACTCGAGGGCTCCTACGAGCAGTACTTC. It translates to CASSLLEGSYEQYF.

The chain has TRBV28 and TRBJ1-6, with D possibly TRBD1 on 5 matching bases. CDR1 is MDHEN, CDR2 SYDVKM, per germline. Deletions cut 4 bases from V and 10 bases from J, with 11 bases between. The CDR3 totals 13 residues. DNA of the CDR3: TGTGCCAGCAGTTCTGGGGGTGTCTCACCCCTCCACTTT. It translates to CASSSGGVSPLHF. The entire variable domain, with the rest obtained from reference TRBV28 and TRBJ1-6, is as follows: DVKVTQSSRYLVKRTGEKVFLECVQDMDHENMFWYRQDPGLGLRLIYFSYDVKMKEKGDIPEGYSVSREKKERFSLILESASTNQTSMYLCASSSGGVSPLHFGNGTRLTVT.

The V and J genes are TRBV19 and TRBJ2-7; 8 nucleotides line up with TRBD1. The CDR3 contains 15 residues. With 4 bases clipped from V and 2 bases from J, the junction kept 7 bases outside the gene matches. Germline V gene lookup returns CDR1 LNHDA and CDR2 SQIVND (reference sequence). CDR3 residues: CASSTRTGTTYEQYF. The DNA for the CDR3 is TGTGCCAGTAGTACCCGGACAGGGACCACCTACGAGCAGTACTTC.

The V gene is TRBV4-1, the J gene TRBJ2-1, with D perhaps matching TRBD1 or TRBD2 (5 bases each). CDR3 size: 15 residues. The germline V and J ends were trimmed by 0 bases and 8 bases, with 14 bases remaining between them. The germline V gene has CDR1 MGHRA and CDR2 YSYEKL. The CDR3 reads CASSQERGTPHEQFF. The CDR3 region has the DNA TGCGCCAGCAGCCAAGAGCGAGGGACGCCCCATGAGCAGTTCTTC.

A note on this clone: At the DNA level, this CDR3 is encoded by other sequences in the same sample as well. The chain has TRBV2 and TRBJ1-5, with D uncertain. The ends were cut back, 5 bases at V and 0 bases at J, with 5 bases in the middle. The CDR3 is 13 residues long. Germline V gives CDR1 SNHLY, CDR2 FYNNEI. This CDR3 reads CASSPYSNQPQHF. The DNA of the CDR3 is TGTGCCAGCAGTCCTTATAGCAATCAGCCCCAGCATTTT. Full variable domain (rest looked up from reference TRBV2 and TRBJ1-5): EPEVTQTPSHQVTQMGQEVILRCVPISNHLYFYWYRQILGQKVEFLVSFYNNEISEKSEIFDDQFSVERPDGSNFTLKIRSTKLEDSAMYFCASSPYSNQPQHFGDGTRLSIL.

The CDR3 protein is CASSLSRETNTGELFF. The CDR3 DNA reads as TGTGCCAGCAGCTTGTCGCGGGAAACGAACACCGGGGAGCTGTTTTTT. The V and J genes are TRBV5-6 and TRBJ2-2; TRBD2 is a possible D gene (6 bases). Trimming pared 1 base from V and 0 bases from J, leaving 10 bases between. In germline, CDR1 is SGHDT, CDR2 YYEEEE. CDR3 length: 16 residues.

The chain has TRBV5-5 and TRBJ2-5, with TRBD1 matching over 9 bases. This CDR3 is built from 12 residues. Germline CDR1 reads SGHKS; CDR2 reads YYEKEE (reference sequence). Losses at the gene ends were 4 bases for V and 5 bases for J; bases not matched to a gene: 0. The CDR3 DNA reads as TGTGCCAGCAGCGGACAGGGGGAGACCCAGTACTTC. It is translated as CASSGQGETQYF.

With respect to this clone: Distinct nucleotide sequences in the sample also encode this CDR3. The genes are TRBV9 and TRBJ1-4; no firm D call. Deletions cut 0 bases from V and 0 bases from J, with 6 bases between. The CDR3 sequence is 15 residues long. Germline-derived CDR1 and CDR2 are SGDLS and YYNGEE. CDR3 protein: CASSVGGSTNEKLFF. The CDR3 coding sequence is TGTGCCAGCAGCGTAGGAGGGTCAACTAATGAAAAACTGTTTTTT.

The V gene is TRBV5-6, the J gene TRBJ2-3; D is possibly TRBD1 (6 bases). Looked up from germline, CDR1 is SGHDT and CDR2 is YYEEEE. The CDR3 contains 16 residues. V shed 4 bases and J shed 3 bases, with 18 bases lying between them. CDR3 sequence (DNA): TGTGCCAGCAGCGCGTATCTTCAGGGGCTAACAGATACGCAGTATTTT. This sequence encodes CASSAYLQGLTDTQYF.

This clone was seen only once. The chain is built from TRBV11-2 and TRBJ1-1; D is undetermined. V lost 5 bases and J lost 1, with 8 bases in between. This CDR3 comprises 13 residues. Germline lookup yields CDR1 SGHAT and CDR2 FQNNGV. CDR3 coding DNA: TGTGCCAGCAGCCAAGATGGGAACACTGAAGCTTTCTTT. This translates into CASSQDGNTEAFF.

The rearrangement joins TRBV27 to TRBJ2-2; D ambiguous. The CDR3 is 14 amino acids. Trimming pared 3 bases from V and 2 bases from J, leaving 7 bases between. Germline CDR1 is MNHEY and CDR2 is SMNVEV (reference sequence). For the CDR3, the DNA is TGTGCCAGCAGTTTTTGGGGTAACACCGGGGAGCTGTTTTTT. Amino acid sequence: CASSFWGNTGELFF.

The chain has TRBV7-9 and TRBJ1-1, with D tentatively TRBD1 (5 bases). V was shortened by 1 base and J by 4 bases, with 13 bases between the two germline ends. The CDR3 runs to 15 residues. CDR1 SEHNR and CDR2 FQNEAQ come from the germline V gene (reference sequence). CDR3 sequence reads: CASSLERGMITEAFF. DNA of the CDR3: TGTGCCAGCAGCTTAGAAAGGGGAATGATCACTGAAGCTTTCTTT.

This chain joins TRBV2 and TRBJ2-7; TRBD2 aligns across 13 bases. The CDR3 consists of 15 residues. Looked up from germline, CDR1 is SNHLY and CDR2 is FYNNEI. The V and J ends lost 6 bases and 2 bases, in that order; junction bases with no gene match: 4. The CDR3 here is CASRAGTSGAYEQYF. CDR3 DNA sequence: TGTGCCAGCAGAGCCGGGACTAGCGGGGCCTACGAGCAGTACTTC.

The CDR3: CASTGAGANVLTF. The CDR3 bases are TGTGCCAGCACGGGGGCTGGGGCCAACGTCCTGACTTTC. This sequence joins TRBV28 and TRBJ2-6; a possible D gene is TRBD2 (6 bases). Trimming shortened V by 7 bases and J by 2 bases, and 6 bases separated the two germline ends. The CDR3 totals 13 residues. The germline V gene has CDR1 MDHEN and CDR2 SYDVKM.